This T cell receptor (beta chain) was identified in a study of Ad26.COV2.S vaccination and SARS-CoV-2 variants (dated by TCRdb to about 2021). Describing the broader study: Donors in the vaccine arm were drawn from COV1001, a multicentre, randomized, double-blind, placebo-controlled phase I-IIa trial testing Ad26.COV2.S in healthy adults. Dosing of Ad26.COV2.S was intramuscular, at either 5x10^10 or 1x10^11 viral particles, delivered as one shot or as two shots spaced 56 days apart. Sequencing of the TCRbeta repertoire served to evaluate the specificity and breadth of SARS-CoV-2-reactive T cell receptors following Ad26.COV2.S vaccination. Participants in the trial were split at random into five groups of five each, receiving low-dose or high-dose Ad26.COV2.S once or twice, or else placebo on both occasions. Investigators did not know the trial group allocation while performing experiments and assessing outcomes. A total of approximately 30 samples were included in the TCR-sequenced set, comprising about 20 Ad26.COV2.S vaccine recipients, 5 placebo recipients and 8 SARS-CoV-2 convalescent individuals.

Cut back by 7 bases and 6 bases, the V and J ends lie 9 bases apart. From its cysteine to its phenylalanine, the CDR3 spans 11 amino acids. The CDR3 DNA has 33 bases and is translated from base 1. To note about this clone: Its antigen target is currently unknown. Per-base quality was not reported, and no clone a single base away is much larger than it.

Sample treatment or condition, as interpreted from the label and publication: roughly 18 received Ad26.COV2.S at low or high dose, single or two shots; 5 received placebo; per-sample allocation not given. Repertoires of vaccine and placebo recipients were sequenced from samples taken on day 63 after the first injection. Cohort 1b enrolled 20 to 30 adults aged 18-55 years at a single site in Boston, USA, between 29 July and 7 August 2020. Ad26.COV2.S consisted of a replication-incompetent adenovirus type 26 vector by which a prefusion-stabilized SARS-CoV-2 spike protein from the original Wuhan strain was expressed. What the authors observed across the whole study: The authors noted that the TCR breadth and depth analyses may have underestimated total T cell responses. Substantial breadth of spike-specific CD8+ and CD4+ T cell responses was reported after vaccination. Compared with placebo recipients, Ad26.COV2.S recipients showed higher spike-specific TCR breadth (P = 0.0014). Comparing responses between vaccine doses or regimens was not something the study was powered to do. Non-spike TCR breadth was comparable between vaccine and placebo recipients, consistent with the vaccine containing only spike.

The immunoSEQ Assay was the method used to sequence TCRbeta CDR3 regions. After extraction, genomic DNA underwent amplification by bias-controlled multiplex PCR, followed by high-throughput sequencing. On the study's bioinformatics: To quantify the absolute abundance of each unique TCRbeta CDR3 region, sequences were collapsed and filtered. T cell fraction was estimated by normalizing TCRbeta template counts to usable DNA, with usable DNA measured through amplification of reference genes found in all nucleated cells. Repertoire TCRs were annotated as SARS-CoV-2-specific by exact matching of V gene, CDR3 amino acid sequence and J gene to a known reactive TCR set. MIRA supplied the reference SARS-CoV-2 TCR set, which was filtered for enrichment in COVID-19-positive ImmuneCODE repertoires so that public or cross-reactive TCRs were removed. Drawing on the MIRA antigens, annotated TCRs were analysed further at the level of specific ORF or position within ORF. Breadth was defined as the number of annotated unique rearrangements divided by the total number of unique productive rearrangements, and depth was defined as the summed frequency of the annotated unique rearrangements. Two-sided Wilcoxon rank-sum tests were applied when comparing TCR breadth between groups. What TCRdb holds here is the immuneACCESS table cut down to in-frame rearrangements. Part of the clones is not present; checked against another copy, under half of the missing clones reflect an unresolved V gene, and the others are unexplained. V and J calls and clone size follow that table, whereas D and trimming were derived from the DNA. This sample holds 380,000 or so clones; about 88% were observed only once. Around 6.4% of the sample rests with the top ten.

The V and J genes are TRBV12-3 or TRBV12-4 and TRBJ1-1; no confident D gene assignment can be made. This specimen was peripheral blood, taken in a trial of Ad26.COV2.S vaccine versus placebo. The sequence came from a person aged 18 to 65 who received the Ad26.COV2.S COVID-19 vaccine or a placebo. The CDR3 loop reads CASTSRAEAFF. Here is the DNA: TGTGCCAGCACCTCACGCGCTGAAGCTTTCTTT.